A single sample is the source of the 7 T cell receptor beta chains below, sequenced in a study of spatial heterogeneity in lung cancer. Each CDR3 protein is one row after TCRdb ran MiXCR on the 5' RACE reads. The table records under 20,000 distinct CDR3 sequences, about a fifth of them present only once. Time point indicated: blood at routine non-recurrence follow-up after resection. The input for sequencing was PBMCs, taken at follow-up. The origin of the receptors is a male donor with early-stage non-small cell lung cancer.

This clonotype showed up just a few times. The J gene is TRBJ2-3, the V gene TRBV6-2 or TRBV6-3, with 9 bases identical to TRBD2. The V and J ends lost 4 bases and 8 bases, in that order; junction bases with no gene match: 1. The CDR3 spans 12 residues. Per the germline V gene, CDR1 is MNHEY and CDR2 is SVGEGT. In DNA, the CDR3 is TGTGCCAGCAGTTCGCGGGAGGGTACGCAGTATTTT. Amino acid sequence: CASSSREGTQYF.

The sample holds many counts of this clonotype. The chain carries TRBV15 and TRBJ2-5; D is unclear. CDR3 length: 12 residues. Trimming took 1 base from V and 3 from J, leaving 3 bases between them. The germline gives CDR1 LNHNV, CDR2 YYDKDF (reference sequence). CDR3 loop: CATSRVKETQYF. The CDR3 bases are TGTGCCACCAGCAGAGTAAAAGAGACCCAGTACTTC.

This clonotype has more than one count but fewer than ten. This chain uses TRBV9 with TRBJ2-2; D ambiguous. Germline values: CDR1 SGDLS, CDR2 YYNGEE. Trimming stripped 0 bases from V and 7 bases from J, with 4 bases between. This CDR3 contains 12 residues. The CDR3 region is CASSVVDGELFF. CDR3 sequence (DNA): TGTGCCAGCAGCGTAGTTGACGGGGAGCTGTTTTTT.

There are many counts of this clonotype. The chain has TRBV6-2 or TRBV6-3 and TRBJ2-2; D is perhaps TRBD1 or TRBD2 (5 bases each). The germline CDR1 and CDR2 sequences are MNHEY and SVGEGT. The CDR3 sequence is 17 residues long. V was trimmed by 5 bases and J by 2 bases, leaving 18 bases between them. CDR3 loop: CASSAHPGTANTGELFF. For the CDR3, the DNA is TGTGCCAGCAGTGCCCACCCCGGGACGGCTAACACCGGGGAGCTGTTTTTT.

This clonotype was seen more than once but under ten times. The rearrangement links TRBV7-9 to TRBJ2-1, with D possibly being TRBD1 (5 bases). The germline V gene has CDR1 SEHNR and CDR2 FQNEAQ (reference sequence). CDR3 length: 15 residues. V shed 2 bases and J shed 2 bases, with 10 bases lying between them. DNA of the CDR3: TGTGCCAGCAGCTTACGACAGCTCCCCTACAATGAGCAGTTCTTC. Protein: CASSLRQLPYNEQFF.

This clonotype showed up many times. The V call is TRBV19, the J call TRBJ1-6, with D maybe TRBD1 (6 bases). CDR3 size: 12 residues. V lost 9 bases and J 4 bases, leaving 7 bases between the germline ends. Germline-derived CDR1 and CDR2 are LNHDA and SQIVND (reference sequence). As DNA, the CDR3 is TGTGCCAGCCAGGGGTATAATTCACCCCTCCACTTT. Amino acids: CASQGYNSPLHF.

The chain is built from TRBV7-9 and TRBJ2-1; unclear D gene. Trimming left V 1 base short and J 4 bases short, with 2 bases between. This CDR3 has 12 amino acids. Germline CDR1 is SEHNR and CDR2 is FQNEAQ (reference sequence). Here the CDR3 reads CASSLVYNEQFF. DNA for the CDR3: TGTGCCAGCAGCTTAGTATACAATGAGCAGTTCTTC. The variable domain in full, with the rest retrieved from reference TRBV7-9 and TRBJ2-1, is DTGVSQNPRHKITKRGQNVTFRCDPISEHNRLYWYRQTLGQGPEFLTYFQNEAQLEKSRLLSDRFSAERPKGSFSTLEIQRTEQGDSAMYLCASSLVYNEQFFGPGTRLTVL.